This T cell receptor (beta chain) was sequenced during a study of shared clonotypes between healthy human individuals. Study overall: Aged 18 to 49, the donors were two women and a few men. Plates per donor: three CD4 naive, three CD4 memory, two CD8 naive, one CD8 memory.

The method was immunoSEQ multiplex PCR; TCRdb's version includes in-frame clones alone and lacks a portion of them. The table has roughly 1,100,000 clones, 75% seen once. Among the donors, all were Caucasian adults who lived in Nashville, Tennessee. The CDR3 is 15 amino acids. The germline gives CDR1 MNHNS, CDR2 SASEGT. V shed 5 bases and J shed 4 bases, with 17 bases lying between them. The study's findings and limits: Naive CD4 clonotypes overlapped across a handful of donors at roughly 5.1%.

With respect to this clone: No antigen is known for it.

The sample comprised memory CD4+ T cells sorted from blood. Documented subset: CD45RA-negative fraction. This clonotype was sampled from a man aged 18-30 years in good health. V usage is TRBV6-1 and J usage is TRBJ1-1; D is unclear. Here the CDR3 DNA reads TGTGCCAGCAGTCGCCAACGGACCGCGGGCACTGAAGCTTTCTTT. Its translation: CASSRQRTAGTEAFF.